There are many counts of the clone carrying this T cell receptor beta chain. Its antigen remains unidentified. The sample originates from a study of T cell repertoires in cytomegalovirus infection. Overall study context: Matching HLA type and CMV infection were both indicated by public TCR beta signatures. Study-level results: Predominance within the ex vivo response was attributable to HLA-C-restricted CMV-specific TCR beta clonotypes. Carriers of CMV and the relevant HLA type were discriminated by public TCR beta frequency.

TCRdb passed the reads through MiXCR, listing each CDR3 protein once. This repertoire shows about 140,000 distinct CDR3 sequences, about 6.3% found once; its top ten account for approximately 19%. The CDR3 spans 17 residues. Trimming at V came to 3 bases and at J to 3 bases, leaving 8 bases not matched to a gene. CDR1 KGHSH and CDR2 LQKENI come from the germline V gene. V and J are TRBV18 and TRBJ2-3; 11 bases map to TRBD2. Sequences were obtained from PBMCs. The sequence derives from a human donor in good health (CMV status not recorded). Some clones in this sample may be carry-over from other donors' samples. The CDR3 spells CASSPLPGLAETDTQYF. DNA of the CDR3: TGTGCCAGCTCACCCCTACCGGGACTAGCGGAGACAGATACGCAGTATTTT.